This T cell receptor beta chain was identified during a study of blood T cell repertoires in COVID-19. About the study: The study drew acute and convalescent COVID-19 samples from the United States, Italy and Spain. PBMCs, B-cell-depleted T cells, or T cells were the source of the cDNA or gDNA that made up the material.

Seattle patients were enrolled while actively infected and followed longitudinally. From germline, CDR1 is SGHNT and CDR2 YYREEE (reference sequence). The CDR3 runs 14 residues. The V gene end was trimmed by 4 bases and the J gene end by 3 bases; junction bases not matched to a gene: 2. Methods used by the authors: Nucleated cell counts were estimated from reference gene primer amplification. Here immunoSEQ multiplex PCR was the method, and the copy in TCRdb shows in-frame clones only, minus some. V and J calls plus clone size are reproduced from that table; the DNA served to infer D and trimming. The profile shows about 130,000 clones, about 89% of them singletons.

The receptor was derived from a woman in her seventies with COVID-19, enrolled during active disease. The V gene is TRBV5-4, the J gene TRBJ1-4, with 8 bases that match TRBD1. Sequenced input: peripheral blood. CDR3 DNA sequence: TGTGCCAGCAGCACGGGACAGGCTAATGAAAAACTGTTTTTT. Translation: CASSTGQANEKLFF.